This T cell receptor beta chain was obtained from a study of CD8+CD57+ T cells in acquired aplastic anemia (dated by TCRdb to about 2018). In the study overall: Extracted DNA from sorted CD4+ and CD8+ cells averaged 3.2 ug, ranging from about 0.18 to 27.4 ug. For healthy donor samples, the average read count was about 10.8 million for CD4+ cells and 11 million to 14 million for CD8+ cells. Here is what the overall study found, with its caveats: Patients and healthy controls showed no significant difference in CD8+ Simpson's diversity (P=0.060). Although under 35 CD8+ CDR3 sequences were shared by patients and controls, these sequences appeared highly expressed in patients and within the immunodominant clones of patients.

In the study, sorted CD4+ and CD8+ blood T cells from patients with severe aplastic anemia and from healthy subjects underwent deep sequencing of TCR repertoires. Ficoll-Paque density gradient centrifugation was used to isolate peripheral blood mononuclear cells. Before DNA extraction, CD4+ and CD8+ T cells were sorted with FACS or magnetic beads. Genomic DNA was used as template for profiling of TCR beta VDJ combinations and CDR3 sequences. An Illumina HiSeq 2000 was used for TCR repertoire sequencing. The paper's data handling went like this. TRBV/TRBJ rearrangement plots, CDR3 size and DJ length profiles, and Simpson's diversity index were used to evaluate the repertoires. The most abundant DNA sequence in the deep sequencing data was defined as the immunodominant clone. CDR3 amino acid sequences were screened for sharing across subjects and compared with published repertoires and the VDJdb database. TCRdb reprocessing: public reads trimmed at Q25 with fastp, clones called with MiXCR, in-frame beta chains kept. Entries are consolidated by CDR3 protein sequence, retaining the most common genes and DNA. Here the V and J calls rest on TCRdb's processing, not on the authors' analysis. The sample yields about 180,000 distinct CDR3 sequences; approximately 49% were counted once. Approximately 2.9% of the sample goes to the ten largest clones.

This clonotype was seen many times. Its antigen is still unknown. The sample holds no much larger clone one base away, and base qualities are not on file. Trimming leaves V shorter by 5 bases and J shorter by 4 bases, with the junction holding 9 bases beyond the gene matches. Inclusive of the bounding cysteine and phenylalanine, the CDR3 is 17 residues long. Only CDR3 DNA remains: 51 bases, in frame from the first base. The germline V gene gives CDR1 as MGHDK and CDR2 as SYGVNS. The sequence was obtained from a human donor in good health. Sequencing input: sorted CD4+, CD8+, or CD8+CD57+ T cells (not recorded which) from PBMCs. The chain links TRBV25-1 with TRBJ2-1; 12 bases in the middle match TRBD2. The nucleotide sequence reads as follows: TGTGCCAGCAGTCCTAATCTAGCGGGAGGGGGATACAATGAGCAGTTCTTC. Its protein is CASSPNLAGGGYNEQFF. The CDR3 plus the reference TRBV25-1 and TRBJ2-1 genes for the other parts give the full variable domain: EADIYQTPRYLVIGTGKKITLECSQTMGHDKMYWYQQDPGMELHLIHYSYGVNSTEKGDLSSESTVSRIRTEHFPLTLESARPSHTSQYLCASSPNLAGGGYNEQFFGPGTRLTVL.